One sample yielded the 23 T cell receptor beta chains listed below, sequenced in a study of T cell changes during pregnancy in multiple sclerosis. Data came from immunoSEQ multiplex PCR; TCRdb stores just in-frame clones and leaves some out. The table lists roughly 59,000 clones, around nine tenths of them singletons. The source material was peripheral blood, sampled in the third trimester of pregnancy. The source of these receptors is a female donor in good health, enrolled as a control in a pregnancy study.

This clone was seen more than once but under ten times. The CDR3 DNA is TGTGCCAGCAGCTTGGAGTCAGGGTCGCACACTGAAGCTTTCTTT. It specifies CASSLESGSHTEAFF. This chain connects TRBV5-6 to TRBJ1-1; TRBD1 is a possible D gene (5 bases). The CDR3 runs 15 residues. CDR1 is SGHDT, CDR2 YYEEEE, per germline. V gave up 0 bases and J gave up 3 bases, with 12 bases separating them.

The chain combines TRBV18 with TRBJ1-6, with D perhaps TRBD1 (6 bases). CDR3 length: 16 residues. Germline assignment: CDR1 KGHSH and CDR2 LQKENI. V lost 1 base to trimming and J lost 4 bases, with 11 bases between them. The CDR3 bases are TGTGCCAGCTCACCACGGGGGGGCACTTATAATTCACCCCTCCACTTT. Protein sequence: CASSPRGGTYNSPLHF.

Written as DNA, the CDR3 is TGTGCCAGCACCGAAGGGGGGAGGGGCACCGGGGAGCTGTTTTTT. It is translated as CASTEGGRGTGELFF. The rearrangement joins TRBV6-1 to TRBJ2-2, with D possibly matching TRBD2 (7 bases). Germline V gene data show CDR1 as MNHNS and CDR2 as SASEGT. This CDR3 region has 15 residues. V was trimmed by 7 bases and J by 4 bases, leaving 16 bases between them.

V and J are TRBV5-1 and TRBJ2-5; D might be TRBD1 (6 bases). Trimming stripped 7 bases from V and 3 bases from J, with 16 bases between. CDR1 is SGHRS, CDR2 YFSETQ, per germline. The CDR3 is 14 residues long. The CDR3 DNA follows: TGCGCCAGCTCACAGGGCCTTTGGGAAGAGACCCAGTACTTC. Its translation: CASSQGLWEETQYF.

The chain has TRBV5-4 and TRBJ2-4, with 8 bases fitting TRBD1. J was trimmed by 0 bases and V by 3 bases; bases with no gene match: 5. Germline CDR1 reads SGHNT; CDR2 reads YYREEE (reference sequence). This CDR3 contains 16 residues. The CDR3 region is CASSSTGVLAKNIQYF. In nucleotides, the CDR3 is TGTGCCAGCAGCTCGACAGGGGTACTAGCCAAAAACATTCAGTACTTC.

This chain connects TRBV5-8 to TRBJ2-3; 10 positions match TRBD2. Germline V gene data show CDR1 as SGHTS and CDR2 as YDEGEE. The V and J ends lost 1 base and 1 base, in that order; junction bases with no gene match: 6. CDR3 length: 17 amino acids. CDR3 coding DNA: TGTGCCAGCAGCTTGTACGGGACTAGCGCGGGCACAGATACGCAGTATTTT. Translated, it gives CASSLYGTSAGTDTQYF.

The chain uses TRBV7-9 and TRBJ1-1, with TRBD1 matching over 9 bases. Germline V gene lookup returns CDR1 SEHNR and CDR2 FQNEAQ (reference sequence). V was pared by 3 bases and J by 2 bases, with 7 bases of the junction left unmatched. There are 16 residues in the CDR3. DNA for the CDR3: TGTGCCAGCAGCTTGTCGGGACAGGGCCCAAACACTGAAGCTTTCTTT. Translating it yields CASSLSGQGPNTEAFF.

The rearrangement links TRBV23-1 to TRBJ2-5; no firm D call. TRBV23-1 is designated an ORF whose function remains uncertain. The CDR3 has 14 residues. V lost 0 bases to trimming and J lost 2 bases, with 7 bases between them. CDR3 in amino acids: CASSQSGQQETQYF. The CDR3 DNA sequence: TGCGCCAGCAGTCAATCGGGCCAGCAAGAGACCCAGTACTTC.

The chain links TRBV5-6 to TRBJ2-1; 9 bases fit TRBD1. The CDR3 covers 14 residues. V lost 1 base to trimming and J lost 10 bases; unmatched junction nucleotides: 6. Germline loops: CDR1 SGHDT, CDR2 YYEEEE. The CDR3 spells CASSLWDRAGEQFF. For the CDR3, the DNA is TGTGCCAGCAGCTTGTGGGACAGGGCCGGAGAGCAGTTCTTC.

There are a few counts of this clone. This chain links TRBV11-2 with TRBJ1-6; TRBD1 matches at 8 bases. After removal of 4 bases from V and 10 bases from J, the junction contained 9 bases not matched to a gene. From germline, CDR1 is SGHAT and CDR2 FQNNGV. The CDR3 is 15 residues long. DNA of the CDR3: TGTGCCAGCAGCTGGGACAGGCAGAGGGGCTCACCCCTCCACTTT. It codes for CASSWDRQRGSPLHF.

The rearrangement links TRBV4-2 to TRBJ2-5; a weak D match, TRBD2 (5 bases). The germline V and J ends were trimmed by 4 bases and 1 base, with 22 bases remaining between them. Germline V gene data show CDR1 as LGHNA and CDR2 as YNFKEQ. The CDR3 extends over 18 amino acids. CDR3 nucleotides: TGTGCCAGCAGCCCTCGTGGCGGCACCGGGATCCTCCAAGAGACCCAGTACTTC. This encodes CASSPRGGTGILQETQYF.

The V gene is TRBV25-1, the J gene TRBJ1-1; D possibly corresponds to TRBD1 (6 bases). V lost 1 base and J 5 bases, leaving 11 bases between the germline ends. This CDR3 region has 14 residues. Germline values: CDR1 MGHDK, CDR2 SYGVNS. CDR3 DNA: TGTGCCAGCAGTGAATTGCAGGGGCGTACTGAAGCTTTCTTT. Protein: CASSELQGRTEAFF.

The chain is built from TRBV5-6 and TRBJ2-5, with D possibly being TRBD2 (5 bases). Deletions cut 2 bases from V and 5 bases from J, with 13 bases between. The CDR3 spans 14 residues. From germline, CDR1 is SGHDT and CDR2 YYEEEE. CDR3 nucleotide sequence: TGTGCCAGCAGCTTCGGGGTGCGTTGGGAGACCCAGTACTTC. As protein: CASSFGVRWETQYF.

The V call is TRBV30, the J call TRBJ2-6; TRBD1 is a possible D gene (6 bases). The ends were cut back, 3 bases at V and 0 bases at J, with 15 bases in the middle. Per germline, CDR1 GTSNPN and CDR2 SVGIG (reference sequence). The CDR3 sequence is 17 residues long. CDR3 bases: TGTGCCTGGAGAGAACAGGGTACGGGCTCTGGGGCCAACGTCCTGACTTTC. It codes for CAWREQGTGSGANVLTF. The variable domain in full, with the rest retrieved from reference TRBV30 and TRBJ2-6, is SQTIHQWPATLVQPVGSPLSLECTVEGTSNPNLYWYRQAAGRGLQLLFYSVGIGQISSEVPQNLSASRPQDRQFILSSKKLLLSDSGFYLCAWREQGTGSGANVLTFGAGSRLTVL.

The chain combines TRBV6-6 with TRBJ1-5, with D unresolved. Deletions cut 6 bases from V and 1 base from J, with 13 bases between. Germline V CDR1 and CDR2: MNHNY, SVGAGI (reference sequence). The CDR3 contains 15 residues. The CDR3 DNA sequence: TGTGCCAGCAGACCCTCCAGAACAAGCAATCAGCCCCAGCATTTT. Amino acid sequence: CASRPSRTSNQPQHF.

The V call is TRBV29-1, the J call TRBJ2-1; TRBD1 aligns across 8 bases. Germline-derived CDR1 and CDR2 are SQVTM and ANQGSEA. V gave up 4 bases and J gave up 0 bases; unmatched junction bases: 5. The CDR3 totals 15 residues. The CDR3 loop reads CSVGSGTGSYNEQFF. The CDR3 bases are TGCAGCGTTGGCTCCGGGACAGGCTCCTACAATGAGCAGTTCTTC.

The V and J genes are TRBV7-2 and TRBJ2-1; 8 nucleotides align to TRBD2. The CDR3 runs 13 residues. The germline gives CDR1 SGHTA, CDR2 FQGNSA. With V trimmed by 3 bases and J by 10 bases, 5 bases remained unmatched. CDR3 loop: CASSFSAGGEQFF. CDR3 bases: TGTGCCAGCAGCTTCTCGGCGGGGGGCGAGCAGTTCTTC.

The chain recombines TRBV2 with TRBJ1-3; D unclear. CDR3 length: 12 amino acids. Per germline, CDR1 SNHLY and CDR2 FYNNEI. The V end lost 8 bases, the J end lost 2 bases, and 7 bases lay between the germline ends. CDR3 protein: CASRGAGNTIYF. The CDR3 nucleotides are TGTGCCAGCCGCGGGGCTGGAAACACCATATATTTT.

The J gene is TRBJ1-4, the V gene TRBV20-1; no definite D call. Per the germline V gene, CDR1 is DFQATT and CDR2 is SNEGSKA (reference sequence). The V end lost 6 bases, the J end lost 8 bases, and 10 bases lay between the germline ends. The CDR3 consists of 11 residues. The CDR3, as DNA: TGCAGTGCGCCGCGGGGAGAAAAACTGTTTTTT. Encoded protein: CSAPRGEKLFF.

The V gene is TRBV5-1, the J gene TRBJ2-4, with a tentative D call TRBD1 (6 bases). Trimming took off 2 bases at V and 7 bases at J, with 16 bases between the two ends. CDR3 length: 15 residues. Germline V CDR1 and CDR2: SGHRS, YFSETQ. The CDR3 sequence: CASSLYGTSTNIQYF. CDR3 DNA sequence: TGCGCCAGCAGCTTATACGGGACAAGTACCAACATTCAGTACTTC.

The chain has TRBV5-4 and TRBJ2-6; no clear D. Trimming stripped 7 bases from V and 1 base from J, with 9 bases between. The CDR3 totals 14 residues. In germline, CDR1 is SGHNT, CDR2 YYREEE (reference sequence). The CDR3 nucleotides read TGTGCCAGCGCCATAGATTCTGGGGCCAACGTCCTGACTTTC. Residues: CASAIDSGANVLTF.

CDR3 loop: CASSLAGGRDEKLFF. The DNA of the CDR3 is TGCGCCAGCAGCTTGGCTGGAGGAAGGGATGAAAAACTGTTTTTT. The chain combines TRBV5-1 with TRBJ1-4; D is unclear. V was clipped by 0 bases and J by 6 bases, with 12 bases between them. Looked up from germline, CDR1 is SGHRS and CDR2 is YFSETQ. The CDR3 runs to 15 residues.

This chain uses TRBV4-3 with TRBJ2-5; TRBD1 agrees at 10 bases. The CDR3 has 15 residues. Losses at the gene ends were 3 bases for V and 5 bases for J; bases not matched to a gene: 6. Germline CDR1 and CDR2: LGHNA and YSLEER. CDR3 residues: CASSQGQGTGETQYF. The CDR3 nucleotides read TGCGCCAGCAGCCAGGGACAGGGGACTGGGGAGACCCAGTACTTC.